One sample yielded the 9 T cell receptor beta chains listed below, sequenced in a study of blood T cells in healthy people across ages. It was with a sample-barcoded 5' primer and a J-beta primer mix that a second PCR of roughly 6 to 12 cycles was run. One entry per CDR3 protein, called by TCRdb with MiXCR from the 5' RACE reads. The sample has 1,500,000 or so distinct CDR3 sequences, roughly 59% seen once. Source material: blood. These receptors all stem from a man in his late teens or twenties in good health.

This clonotype was counted between two and nine times. The chain uses TRBV12-3 or TRBV12-4 and TRBJ1-1; 9 bases fit TRBD1. Germline trimming cut 5 bases from V and 13 bases from J; bases unmatched to any gene: 8. This CDR3 is 12 amino acids long. In nucleotides, the CDR3 is TGTGCCAGCAGTGAGGACAGGGGATATGGTTTCTTT. This encodes CASSEDRGYGFF.

The chain combines TRBV6-6 with TRBJ1-5; weak D call: TRBD1 (5 bases). Germline-derived CDR1 and CDR2 are MNHNY and SVGAGI (reference sequence). This CDR3 is 14 amino acids long. Trimming took 6 bases from V and 3 from J, leaving 12 bases between them. The CDR3 nucleotides read TGTGCCAGCAGCATTAGACAGACCAATCAGCCCCAGCATTTT. Encoded protein: CASSIRQTNQPQHF.

The V and J genes are TRBV7-9 and TRBJ1-2; 12 bases map to TRBD1. Germline lookup yields CDR1 SEHNR and CDR2 FQNEAQ (reference sequence). The V segment lost 1 base and the J segment 1 base; nucleotides outside the gene matches: 4. The CDR3 loop spans 17 amino acids. This CDR3 reads CASSLGGTGGDNYGYTF. The CDR3 nucleotides read TGTGCCAGCAGCTTAGGAGGGACAGGGGGCGATAACTATGGCTACACCTTC.

The gene calls are TRBV25-1 and TRBJ2-1; 10 nucleotides match TRBD2. Germline-derived CDR1 and CDR2 are MGHDK and SYGVNS. The junction had 4 bases not matched to a gene; V was cut back by 3 bases and J by 8 bases. The CDR3 is 14 residues long. CDR3 nucleotide sequence: TGTGCCAGCAGTGATATTCTAGCGGGGGATGAGCAGTTCTTC. This sequence encodes CASSDILAGDEQFF.

This chain joins TRBV6-2 or TRBV6-3 and TRBJ1-5; D possibly corresponds to TRBD1 (5 bases). Germline CDR1 reads MNHEY; CDR2 reads SVGEGT. The CDR3 has 16 amino acids. V gave up 4 bases and J gave up 0 bases, with 13 bases separating them. CDR3 sequence: CASSSGQRYSNQPQHF. The CDR3 DNA follows: TGTGCCAGCAGTTCAGGGCAGAGATATAGCAATCAGCCCCAGCATTTT.

The sample holds a few counts of this clonotype. The chain combines TRBV29-1 with TRBJ2-5; D unclear. Germline V lookup: CDR1 SQVTM, CDR2 ANQGSEA. Between the trimmed V and J ends, which lost 3 bases and 3 bases, there was a span of 11 bases. The CDR3 covers 13 residues. This CDR3 is CSVDWSAEETQYF. DNA for the CDR3: TGCAGCGTTGATTGGTCAGCTGAAGAGACCCAGTACTTC.

This clonotype was found once. The chain has TRBV6-5 and TRBJ1-1; no firm D call. This CDR3 has 15 residues. V gave up 5 bases and J gave up 2 bases, with 15 bases separating them. Germline V gene data show CDR1 as MNHEY and CDR2 as SVGAGI. This CDR3 reads CASSPFGPSNTEAFF. CDR3 bases: TGTGCCAGCAGTCCGTTTGGACCATCAAACACTGAAGCTTTCTTT.

This clonotype has only one observation. The chain recombines TRBV27 with TRBJ2-7, with 8 positions matching TRBD1. The V gene's germline CDR1 is MNHEY and CDR2 SMNVEV (reference sequence). The CDR3 has 16 amino acids. V gave up 0 bases and J gave up 0 bases; unmatched junction bases: 4. CDR3 loop: CASSLSGTGFSYEQYF. CDR3 bases: TGTGCCAGCAGTTTATCGGGGACAGGCTTCTCCTACGAGCAGTACTTC.

The chain joins TRBV9 to TRBJ2-1; D uncertain. The CDR3 covers 12 residues. CDR1 and CDR2 from the germline V gene are SGDLS and YYNGEE. The ends were cut back, 1 base at V and 7 bases at J, with 6 bases in the middle. The CDR3 nucleotides are TGTGCCAGCAGCGTATCCGCGAATGAGCAGTTCTTC. Its protein product is CASSVSANEQFF.